A single sample is the source of the 25 T cell receptor beta chains below, sequenced in a study of blood T cell repertoires in COVID-19 (dated by TCRdb to between 2020 and 2021). The library relied on the immunoSEQ multiplex PCR assay. TCRdb took over this immuneACCESS table, retaining in-frame rearrangements with V and J assigned. Such tables are incomplete; in checked studies, under half of the missing clones stem from an unresolved V gene, and the remainder is unexplained. A total of fewer than 50,000 clones appear in this sample, roughly 80% of them only once. 15% to 20% of the sample comes from the top ten. Sequenced: peripheral blood. These receptors were collected from a man between 65 and 85 years old with acute or convalescent COVID-19.

The J gene is TRBJ2-3, the V gene TRBV28; 10 positions agree with TRBD1. In germline, CDR1 is MDHEN, CDR2 SYDVKM. This CDR3 comprises 17 residues. With V trimmed by 8 bases and J by 5 bases, 16 bases remained unmatched. The CDR3 nucleotides are TGTGCCAGCTTTCGGTCCTGGACAGGGGGAGGAGAAGATACGCAGTATTTT. Its translation is CASFRSWTGGGEDTQYF.

This clone was counted once. J is TRBJ1-5 and V is TRBV21-1; TRBD1 is the table's D call and was not checked against the DNA. TRBV21-1 is reported as a pseudogene. This CDR3 is 13 amino acids long. CDR3 in amino acids: CAIQQGIIQPQHF. The CDR3 bases are TGTGCCATCCAACAGGGTATCATTCAGCCCCAGCATTTT.

This clone was recorded a few times. The gene calls are TRBV5-8 and TRBJ2-6, with 9 positions matching TRBD1. After removal of 5 bases from V and 1 base from J, the junction contained 7 bases not matched to a gene. The CDR3 consists of 17 residues. Germline V gene sequence: CDR1 SGHTS, CDR2 YDEGEE. CDR3 loop: CASRRDRASSGANVLTF. DNA of the CDR3: TGTGCCAGCAGAAGGGACAGGGCTTCTTCTGGGGCCAACGTCCTGACTTTC.

A word on this clone: The junction departs from the called germline gene at one end, perhaps through a read error. The rearrangement links TRBV7-2 to TRBJ1-1, with TRBD1 identical over 8 bases. Germline V gives CDR1 SGHTA, CDR2 FQGNSA. The CDR3 extends over 15 amino acids. The CDR3 DNA is TGTGCCAGCAGCTTCAGGGGGCGCATGAAGACTGAAGCTTTCTTT. Amino acid sequence: CASSFRGRMKTEAFF.

V is TRBV6-5 and J is TRBJ1-5; D remains ambiguous. V was trimmed by 5 bases and J by 4 bases, leaving 9 bases between them. CDR1 is MNHEY, CDR2 SVGAGI, per germline. The CDR3 is 13 amino acids. The CDR3 is CASSTQRNQPQHF. CDR3 coding DNA: TGTGCCAGCAGTACCCAGAGGAATCAGCCCCAGCATTTT.

The V gene is TRBV6-5, the J gene TRBJ1-1; D uncertain. Trimming pared 4 bases from V and 2 bases from J, leaving 8 bases between. Per germline, CDR1 MNHEY and CDR2 SVGAGI. The CDR3 loop spans 13 amino acids. The CDR3, as DNA: TGTGCCAGCAGTTTAACAGTCAACACTGAAGCTTTCTTT. Protein product: CASSLTVNTEAFF.

The table lists this clone with a count of one. The chain employs TRBV5-8 and TRBJ2-7; the D is unclear. CDR1 is SGHTS, CDR2 YDEGEE, per germline. The V gene lost 4 bases and the J gene lost 3 bases, with 5 bases spanning the gap. The CDR3 consists of 11 residues. The CDR3 region is CASSRIYEQYF. In DNA, the CDR3 is TGTGCCAGCAGCCGTATCTACGAGCAGTACTTC.

With regard to this clone: Other DNA sequences in this sample translate to the same CDR3. This chain joins TRBV7-6 and TRBJ2-1; 10 positions match TRBD2. V lost 1 base, J lost 9 bases, and 6 bases stayed unmatched. Germline V CDR1 and CDR2: SGHVS, FNYEAQ. The CDR3 length is 15 residues. CDR3: CASSLGASGGGEQFF. CDR3 sequence (DNA): TGTGCCAGCAGCTTAGGGGCTAGCGGGGGTGGTGAGCAGTTCTTC.

The rearrangement links TRBV18 to TRBJ1-4, with no clear D. CDR1 is KGHSH and CDR2 is LQKENI in the germline V gene. This CDR3 spans 13 amino acids. The V and J ends lost 5 bases and 7 bases respectively, with 11 bases between them. CDR3 coding DNA: TGTGCCAGCTCAAGAGAGGGAAGTGAAAAACTGTTTTTT. This sequence encodes CASSREGSEKLFF.

The chain uses TRBV29-1 and TRBJ2-3; D gene ambiguous. The CDR3 has 12 amino acids. Germline V CDR1 and CDR2: SQVTM, ANQGSEA. Trimming removed 6 bases from V and 4 bases from J, with 11 bases in between. The CDR3 region is CSVPNVADTQYF. CDR3 nucleotide sequence: TGCAGCGTCCCAAATGTAGCAGATACGCAGTATTTT.

The chain recombines TRBV6-5 with TRBJ2-1; weak D call: TRBD2 (5 bases). This CDR3 region has 14 residues. V was clipped by 2 bases and J by 6 bases, with 11 bases between them. Germline lookup yields CDR1 MNHEY and CDR2 SVGAGI. Here the CDR3 reads CASSYQLGGNEQFF. The DNA of the CDR3 is TGTGCCAGCAGTTACCAACTAGGTGGCAATGAGCAGTTCTTC.

This chain uses TRBV9 with TRBJ1-3; TRBD1 aligns across 7 bases. Germline V CDR1 and CDR2: SGDLS, YYNGEE. This CDR3 contains 17 residues. Unmatched junction bases numbered 9, after V lost 3 bases and J lost 0 bases. DNA for the CDR3: TGTGCCAGCAGCGCGTGGACAGGTTTCAGCTCTGGAAACACCATATATTTT. It yields the protein CASSAWTGFSSGNTIYF.

This chain links TRBV2 with TRBJ1-1; possible D gene TRBD1, 5 bases. Germline values: CDR1 SNHLY, CDR2 FYNNEI. The CDR3 length is 13 residues. V shed 4 bases and J shed 5 bases, with 11 bases lying between them. CDR3 region: CASSVGGGTEAFF. The CDR3 bases are TGTGCCAGCAGTGTGGGTGGGGGGACTGAAGCTTTCTTT. The variable domain in full, with the rest retrieved from reference TRBV2 and TRBJ1-1, is EPEVTQTPSHQVTQMGQEVILRCVPISNHLYFYWYRQILGQKVEFLVSFYNNEISEKSEIFDDQFSVERPDGSNFTLKIRSTKLEDSAMYFCASSVGGGTEAFFGQGTRLTVV.

The J gene is TRBJ1-5, the V gene TRBV5-8; D uncertain. CDR1 and CDR2 from the germline V gene are SGHTS and YDEGEE. Trimming took off 0 bases at V and 0 bases at J, with 7 bases between the two ends. The CDR3 length is 15 residues. In DNA, the CDR3 is TGTGCCAGCAGCTTGGACGGGTATAGCAATCAGCCCCAGCATTTT. Protein sequence: CASSLDGYSNQPQHF. Full variable domain (outside the CDR3, taken from reference TRBV5-8 and TRBJ1-5): EAGVTQSPTHLIKTRGQQATLRCSPISGHTSVYWYQQALGLGLQFLLWYDEGEERNRGNFPPRFSGRQFPNYSSELNVNALELEDSALYLCASSLDGYSNQPQHFGDGTRLSIL.

A few counts support this clone. The chain employs TRBV5-1 and TRBJ1-1, with TRBD1 identical over 8 bases. The CDR3 is 15 amino acids. V gave up 2 bases and J gave up 5 bases; unmatched junction bases: 8. The germline CDR1 and CDR2 sequences are SGHRS and YFSETQ. The CDR3 loop reads CASSFNLGQGTEAFF. The CDR3 region has the DNA TGCGCCAGCAGCTTCAATCTAGGACAGGGAACTGAAGCTTTCTTT.

The gene calls are TRBV3-1 (or the pseudogene TRBV3-2) and TRBJ1-1; 8 bases match TRBD1. The germline gives CDR1 LGHDT, CDR2 YNNKEL (reference sequence). CDR3 length: 17 amino acids. J lost 3 bases, V lost 0 bases, and 9 bases had no gene match. CDR3 amino acids: CASSQEVQTGGHTEAFF. The CDR3 DNA follows: TGTGCCAGCAGCCAAGAGGTACAAACAGGGGGACACACTGAAGCTTTCTTT.

This rearrangement joins TRBV6-5 to TRBJ1-1; possible D gene TRBD1, 6 bases. CDR1 MNHEY and CDR2 SVGAGI come from the germline V gene. V was trimmed by 6 bases and J by 8 bases, leaving 10 bases between them. The CDR3 consists of 11 residues. The CDR3 loop is CASSRTGEAFF. The CDR3 DNA sequence: TGTGCCAGCAGCCGAACAGGGGAAGCTTTCTTT.

The chain combines TRBV18 with TRBJ1-2; D might be TRBD1 (5 bases). V was clipped by 3 bases and J by 4 bases, with 18 bases between them. The CDR3 is 16 residues long. The germline gives CDR1 KGHSH, CDR2 LQKENI. This chain's CDR3 is CASSPKRRGVVYGYTF. For the CDR3, the DNA is TGTGCCAGCTCACCTAAGCGGCGGGGCGTCGTCTATGGCTACACCTTC.

The chain uses TRBV5-1 and TRBJ1-1; no clear D. Germline V gives CDR1 SGHRS, CDR2 YFSETQ. The CDR3 runs 14 residues. The ends were cut back, 1 base at V and 1 base at J, with 8 bases in the middle. The DNA of the CDR3 is TGCGCCAGCAGCTTGTATACGGGGAACACTGAAGCTTTCTTT. Translated: CASSLYTGNTEAFF.

The rearrangement joins TRBV9 to TRBJ2-1; 9 nucleotides agree with TRBD2. The V segment lost 5 bases and the J segment 9 bases; nucleotides outside the gene matches: 15. This CDR3 has 16 amino acids. Germline CDR1 reads SGDLS; CDR2 reads YYNGEE. The CDR3 region has the DNA TGTGCCAGCAGTCTCTCTTCGCGGGGGGGCTGGAGTGAGCAGTTCTTC. Protein: CASSLSSRGGWSEQFF.

The chain recombines TRBV9 with TRBJ2-5; D is perhaps TRBD2 (6 bases). Germline V gene data show CDR1 as SGDLS and CDR2 as YYNGEE. There are 10 residues in the CDR3. Trimming left V 7 bases short and J 5 bases short, with 6 bases between. This chain's CDR3 is CASGGETQYF. The CDR3 DNA reads TGTGCCAGCGGGGGGGAGACCCAGTACTTC.

V usage is TRBV4-3 and J usage is TRBJ1-1; possibly TRBD1 for D (6 bases). Germline lookup yields CDR1 LGHNA and CDR2 YSLEER. V dropped 7 bases and J dropped 1 base, with 16 bases sitting between them. The length of the CDR3 is 15 residues. The CDR3 region has the DNA TGCGCCAGCACCGCAAACAGGGACCCGAACACTGAAGCTTTCTTT. It is translated as CASTANRDPNTEAFF.

There are a few counts of this clone. J is TRBJ1-2 and V is TRBV5-4; D is ambiguous. V was clipped by 4 bases and J by 5 bases, with 9 bases between them. CDR1 and CDR2 from the germline V gene are SGHNT and YYREEE (reference sequence). This CDR3 has 12 residues. In DNA form, the CDR3 reads TGTGCCAGCAGCAACCGGGATTATGGCTACACCTTC. Translated: CASSNRDYGYTF.

The chain uses TRBV12-1 and TRBJ1-2; the table names TRBD1, a call not compared with the DNA. TRBV12-1 has pseudogene status. The CDR3 has 17 residues. The CDR3 reads CASSFRDNYYRGYGYTF. The CDR3 DNA reads as TGTGCCAGCAGCTTTAGGGACAACTATTATCGGGGCTATGGCTACACCTTC.

This clone has a handful of counts. The J gene is TRBJ2-1, the V gene TRBV27; 8 positions agree with TRBD2. Germline V gene data show CDR1 as MNHEY and CDR2 as SMNVEV (reference sequence). V shed 4 bases, J shed 4 bases, and the junction held 12 bases outside the gene matches. The CDR3 consists of 17 residues. The chain's CDR3 is CASSSTRGGASYNEQFF. CDR3 nucleotide sequence: TGTGCCAGCAGTTCAACTCGGGGGGGGGCCTCTTACAATGAGCAGTTCTTC.